This TCR beta chain originates from a study of blood T cell repertoires in COVID-19 (TCRdb year 2020). With regard to the full study: Samples covering the acute and convalescent phases of COVID-19 were provided by collaborators in the United States, Italy and Spain. Where HLA class I and class II types were available, the types were taken from metadata supplied by the sample provider, not from assay-based typing. Samples came from the ongoing ImmuneRACE study (first 160 participants) plus 1,254 subjects from 6 global collaborators. The dataset comprised deeply sampled blood TCRbeta repertoires from subjects exposed to, actively infected with, or recovered from COVID-19. The material from the prospective study consisted of cDNA or gDNA derived from T cells, B-cell-depleted T cells, or PBMCs. The repertoires were made available in a free public database intended to serve as a resource for research on the immune response to SARS-CoV-2. Sample metadata almost always included a de-identified subject ID, COVID-19 status, age in years and sex. Results the study describes overall, beyond this receptor: Clinical and demographic metadata were provided uncurated, with the amount varying by source and participant.

A word on this clone: Its antigen target is currently unknown. Base qualities are not recorded, but no much larger clone differs from it by a single base.

The collaborating institutions used their own protocols to collect whole blood in K2EDTA tubes. For TCRbeta analysis, collaborators shipped samples in one of three forms: frozen whole blood, isolated PBMCs, or DNA extracted from either of those sample types. Deletion took 6 bases off V and 2 bases off J, with a span of 14 bases between the germline ends. For CDR1 and CDR2, the germline V gene lists SGHTA and FQGNSA. Counted from cysteine to phenylalanine, this CDR3 has 15 amino acids. Here the CDR3 DNA is all that survives: 45 bases in frame from base 1. TCRbeta CDR3 regions were amplified from genomic DNA using the immunoSEQ Assay, a bias-controlled multiplex PCR. Per the authors' processing: The number of nucleated cells in each sample was estimated by amplification of reference gene primers within the assay. To quantify the absolute abundance of each unique TCRbeta CDR3 rearrangement, sequence reads were collapsed and filtered. For each sample, productive Simpson clonality was calculated by taking the square root of Simpson's diversity index across productive rearrangements. This immuneACCESS table, as held by TCRdb, lists in-frame sequences with V and J called but not all clones. Of the missing ones, under half trace to an unresolved V gene in checked studies; the others have no known cause. V, J and clone size are those of that table, while D and trimming were read from the DNA. This sample lists around 69,000 clones; more than 80% were detected once. The ten largest account for more than 20% of the sample.

The sequencing sample was made of peripheral blood. The TCR sequence derives from a woman in her sixties or seventies with acute or convalescent COVID-19. The rearranged segments are TRBV7-2 and TRBJ1-5, with the D gene call left open. The CDR3 amino acid sequence is: CASSFAHSRNQPQHF. The nucleotide sequence is TGTGCCAGCAGTTTTGCCCACAGTCGCAATCAGCCCCAGCATTTT.